These 9 T cell receptor beta chains originate from one sample sequenced in a study of shared clonotypes between healthy human individuals. Sequencing was performed with immunoSEQ multiplex PCR; in TCRdb, only in-frame clones are kept and a portion is missing. The repertoire holds approximately 500,000 clones, with 79% as singletons. The specimen was PBMCs. These receptors were taken from a middle-aged woman in good health. Some clones in this sample may be carry-over from other donors' samples.

The CDR3 protein is CASSLGQGAFGPDTQYF. Here the CDR3 DNA reads TGTGCCAGCTCCCTGGGACAGGGGGCGTTCGGCCCAGATACGCAGTATTTT. The rearrangement uses TRBV18 and TRBJ2-3, with 12 positions matching TRBD1. The CDR3 contains 17 residues. V shed 6 bases and J 4 bases; nucleotides not matched to a gene: 11. Per the germline V gene, CDR1 is KGHSH and CDR2 is LQKENI.

The rearrangement uses TRBV5-1 and TRBJ2-7, with 7 positions matching TRBD1. In germline, CDR1 is SGHRS, CDR2 YFSETQ. The J segment lost 0 bases and the V segment lost 1 base, leaving 4 bases of the junction unmatched. The CDR3 has 15 amino acids. DNA for the CDR3: TGCGCCAGCAGCTTGAAGGGACAGAGCTCCTACGAGCAGTACTTC. This gives the protein CASSLKGQSSYEQYF.

The V and J genes are TRBV9 and TRBJ2-1; 9 bases map to TRBD2. Germline V gene lookup returns CDR1 SGDLS and CDR2 YYNGEE. There are 15 residues in the CDR3. V shed 3 bases, J shed 4 bases, and the junction held 5 bases outside the gene matches. CDR3 sequence (DNA): TGTGCCAGCAGCGCCCGACTAGCGGAGTACAATGAGCAGTTCTTC. This encodes CASSARLAEYNEQFF.

The chain recombines TRBV6-1 with TRBJ1-3, with a possible D match to TRBD1 (6 bases). The ends were cut back, 4 bases at V and 6 bases at J, with 16 bases in the middle. This CDR3 is 15 amino acids long. Germline CDR1 is MNHNS and CDR2 is SASEGT. CDR3 sequence (DNA): TGTGCCAGCAGTGCGGGGAGGGGGAGAGAAAACACCATATATTTT. This sequence encodes CASSAGRGRENTIYF.

The rearrangement uses TRBV27 and TRBJ2-1; D uncertain. The germline V gene has CDR1 MNHEY and CDR2 SMNVEV (reference sequence). The CDR3 consists of 11 residues. V lost 3 bases and J lost 8, with 5 bases in between. CDR3 loop: CASSFRYEQFF. In DNA, the CDR3 is TGTGCCAGCAGTTTTAGATATGAGCAGTTCTTC.

This clone has just a few counts. The chain recombines TRBV5-4 with TRBJ1-5; D remains ambiguous. Trimming took off 4 bases at V and 5 bases at J, with 10 bases between the two ends. Germline values: CDR1 SGHNT, CDR2 YYREEE (reference sequence). This CDR3 has 13 amino acids. The CDR3 loop reads CASSQEPDQPQHF. The CDR3, as DNA: TGTGCCAGCAGCCAGGAACCAGATCAGCCCCAGCATTTT.

The rearrangement uses TRBV7-7 and TRBJ1-3; no reliable D call. Germline V gene sequence: CDR1 SSHAT, CDR2 FNYEAQ (reference sequence). This CDR3 is built from 14 residues. Between the trimmed V and J ends, which lost 3 bases and 16 bases, there was a span of 22 bases. CDR3 in DNA: TGTGCCAGCAGCTTCGCAACCACCTCCGGGAGCGCCTATTTT. Translating gives CASSFATTSGSAYF.

V usage is TRBV4-1 and J usage is TRBJ1-2; D is possibly TRBD1 (6 bases). CDR1 and CDR2 from the germline V gene are MGHRA and YSYEKL. Trimming shortened V by 3 bases and J by 8 bases, and 19 bases separated the two germline ends. This CDR3 is built from 15 residues. The CDR3 loop reads CASSHVGGATWGYTF. CDR3 bases: TGCGCCAGCAGCCATGTGGGGGGGGCAACCTGGGGCTACACCTTC.

The rearrangement joins TRBV7-2 to TRBJ2-3; TRBD2 matches at 8 bases. Unmatched junction bases numbered 7, after V lost 5 bases and J lost 0 bases. The length of the CDR3 is 16 residues. Germline lookup yields CDR1 SGHTA and CDR2 FQGNSA. The CDR3 nucleotides are TGTGCCAGCAGCCAAAATAGCGGGACCAGCACAGATACGCAGTATTTT. It yields the protein CASSQNSGTSTDTQYF.